The clone carrying this T cell receptor beta chain was recorded at least ten times. What it recognizes is unknown. As for time point: persistent/refractory GD, antithyroid drugs over 5 years with positive TRAb. Preparation of the TCR library used RNA extracted from PBMCs. Through Arm-PCR of CDR3 regions and iRepertoire HTBI primers, TCR beta libraries were built. Via MiXCR, TCRdb re-called the multiplex PCR reads, giving one row per CDR3 protein. The sample carries some 370,000 distinct CDR3 sequences, about 23% recorded once. The data were obtained in a study of regulatory T cells in long-lasting Graves disease. Study summary: Persistence in Graves' disease denoted antithyroid drug use beyond 5 years alongside positive TSH receptor antibodies.

General study findings and limits: The study found TRBV28, TRBJ1-2 and TRBJ2-5 favored in persistent disease.

Germline CDR1 MNHNS, CDR2 SASEGT. CDR3 size: 15 residues. V dropped 7 bases and J dropped 5; count of bases not matched to a gene: 12. This sequence was found in a woman aged 35 to 49 with Graves disease. The rearrangement uses TRBV6-1 and TRBJ2-5, with 8 nucleotides matching TRBD2. The sequencing here drew on peripheral blood mononuclear cells (PBMCs), taken when the disease was refractory, from a patient treated with antithyroid drugs. CDR3 region: CASTRTRGAIETQYF. The CDR3 DNA sequence: TGTGCCAGCACCCGAACGCGGGGGGCAATCGAGACCCAGTACTTC.